This TCR beta chain was identified during a study of neurological immune-mediated disorders. About the research overall: Multiple sclerosis patients numbering approximately 35 comprised roughly 30 relapsing-remitting and 3 secondary progressive patients.

The CDR3 spans 10 residues. Trimming pared 2 bases from V and 2 bases from J, leaving 0 bases between. The V gene's germline CDR1 is DFQATT and CDR2 SNEGSKA (reference sequence). A 10-nucleotide random UMI tagged transcripts in template-switch 5'RACE cDNA synthesis. TCRdb re-derived calls from the 5' RACE reads in MiXCR, one entry per CDR3 protein. This table has roughly 36,000 distinct CDR3 sequences, around 2.9% appearing once. Time point defined: longitudinal time-point 1 (baseline). This clonotype was recorded many times. This clonotype was sampled from a woman aged 55-70 years with multiple sclerosis. The sequenced material came from PBMCs. The V call is TRBV20-1, the J call TRBJ1-2; no firm D call. CDR3 DNA sequence: TGCAGTGCTAGAAACTATGGCTACACCTTC. Translated: CSARNYGYTF.